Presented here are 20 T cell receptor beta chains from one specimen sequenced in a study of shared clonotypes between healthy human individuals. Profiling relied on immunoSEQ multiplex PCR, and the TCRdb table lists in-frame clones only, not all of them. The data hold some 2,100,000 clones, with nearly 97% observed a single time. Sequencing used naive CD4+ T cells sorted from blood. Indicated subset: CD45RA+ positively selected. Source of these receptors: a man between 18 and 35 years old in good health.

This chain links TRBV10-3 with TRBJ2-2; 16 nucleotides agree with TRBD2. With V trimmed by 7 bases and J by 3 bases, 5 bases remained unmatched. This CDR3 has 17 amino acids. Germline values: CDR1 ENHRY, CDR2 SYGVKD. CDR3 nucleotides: TGTGCCATCAAGGGGACTAGCGGGGGGGTTTACACCGGGGAGCTGTTTTTT. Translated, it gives CAIKGTSGGVYTGELFF.

CDR3 sequence reads: CAWSIVARAIAYGYTF. In nucleotides, the CDR3 is TGTGCCTGGAGTATCGTCGCCCGGGCGATCGCCTATGGCTACACCTTC. The chain uses TRBV30 and TRBJ1-2; D gene unclear. This CDR3 has 16 amino acids. V was pared by 2 bases and J by 4 bases, with 20 bases between. Per the germline V gene, CDR1 is GTSNPN and CDR2 is SVGIG (reference sequence).

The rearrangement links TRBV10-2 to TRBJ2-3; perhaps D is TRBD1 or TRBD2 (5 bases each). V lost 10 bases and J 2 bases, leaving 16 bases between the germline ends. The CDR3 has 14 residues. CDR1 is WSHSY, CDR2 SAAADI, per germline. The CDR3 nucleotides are TGCGCCACCTCATCCGGGACCGACACAGATACGCAGTATTTT. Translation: CATSSGTDTDTQYF.

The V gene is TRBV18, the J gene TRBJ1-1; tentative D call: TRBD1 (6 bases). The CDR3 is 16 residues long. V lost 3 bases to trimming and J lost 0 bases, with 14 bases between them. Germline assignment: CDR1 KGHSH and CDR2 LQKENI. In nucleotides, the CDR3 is TGTGCCAGCTCACCGACCGGGACAATAATGAACACTGAAGCTTTCTTT. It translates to CASSPTGTIMNTEAFF.

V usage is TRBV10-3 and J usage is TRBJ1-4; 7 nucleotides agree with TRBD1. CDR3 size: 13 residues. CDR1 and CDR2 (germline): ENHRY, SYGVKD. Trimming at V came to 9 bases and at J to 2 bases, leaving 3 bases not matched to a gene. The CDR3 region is CAIETGTNEKLFF. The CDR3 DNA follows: TGTGCCATTGAGACAGGGACTAATGAAAAACTGTTTTTT.

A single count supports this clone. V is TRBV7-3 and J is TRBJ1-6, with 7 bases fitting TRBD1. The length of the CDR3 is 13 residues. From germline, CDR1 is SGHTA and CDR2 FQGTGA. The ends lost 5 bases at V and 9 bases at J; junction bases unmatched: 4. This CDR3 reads CASSLNRGSPLHF. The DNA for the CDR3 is TGTGCCAGCAGCCTAAACAGGGGTTCACCCCTCCACTTT.

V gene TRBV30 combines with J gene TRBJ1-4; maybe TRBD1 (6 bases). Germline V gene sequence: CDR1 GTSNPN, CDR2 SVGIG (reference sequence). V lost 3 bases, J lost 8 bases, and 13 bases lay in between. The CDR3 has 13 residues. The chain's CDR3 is CAWRQGVGEKLFF. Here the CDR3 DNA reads TGTGCCTGGAGACAGGGAGTAGGGGAAAAACTGTTTTTT.

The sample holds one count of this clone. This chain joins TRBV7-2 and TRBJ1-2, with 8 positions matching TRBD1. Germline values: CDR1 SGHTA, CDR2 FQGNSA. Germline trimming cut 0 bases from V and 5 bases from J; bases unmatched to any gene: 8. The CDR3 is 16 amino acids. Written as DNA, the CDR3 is TGTGCCAGCAGCTTAGCACAGGGGGTCAACCTTTATGGCTACACCTTC. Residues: CASSLAQGVNLYGYTF.

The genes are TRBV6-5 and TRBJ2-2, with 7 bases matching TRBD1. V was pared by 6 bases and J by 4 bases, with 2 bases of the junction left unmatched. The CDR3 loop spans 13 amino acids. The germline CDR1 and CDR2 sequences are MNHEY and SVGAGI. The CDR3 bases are TGTGCCAGCAGCAGGGGGAGCACCGGGGAGCTGTTTTTT. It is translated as CASSRGSTGELFF.

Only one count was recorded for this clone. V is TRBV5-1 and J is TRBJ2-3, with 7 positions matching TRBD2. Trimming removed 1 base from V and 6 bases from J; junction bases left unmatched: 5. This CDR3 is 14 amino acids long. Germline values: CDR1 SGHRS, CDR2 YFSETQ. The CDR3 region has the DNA TGCGCCAGCAGCTTGTCGGCGGGAGTGGATACGCAGTATTTT. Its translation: CASSLSAGVDTQYF.

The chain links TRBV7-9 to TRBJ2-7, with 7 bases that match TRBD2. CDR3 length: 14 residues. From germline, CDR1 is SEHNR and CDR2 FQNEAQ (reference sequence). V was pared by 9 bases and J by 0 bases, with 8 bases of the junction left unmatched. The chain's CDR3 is CASTLGGSSYEQYF. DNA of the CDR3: TGTGCCAGTACTTTGGGGGGGAGCTCCTACGAGCAGTACTTC.

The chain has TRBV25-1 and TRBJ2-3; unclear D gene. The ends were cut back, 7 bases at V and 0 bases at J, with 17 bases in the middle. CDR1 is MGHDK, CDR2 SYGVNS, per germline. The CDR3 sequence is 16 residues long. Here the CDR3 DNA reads TGTGCCAGCATCGGTCAGGCCGCTTCTAGCACAGATACGCAGTATTTT. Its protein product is CASIGQAASSTDTQYF.

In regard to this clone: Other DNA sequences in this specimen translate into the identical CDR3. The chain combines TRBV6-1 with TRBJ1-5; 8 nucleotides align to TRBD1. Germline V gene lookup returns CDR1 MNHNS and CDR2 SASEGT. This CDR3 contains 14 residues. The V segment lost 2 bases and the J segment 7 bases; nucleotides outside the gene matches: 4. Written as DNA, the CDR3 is TGTGCCAGCAGTGAACAGGGGGCAGGGCAGCCCCAGCATTTT. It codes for CASSEQGAGQPQHF.

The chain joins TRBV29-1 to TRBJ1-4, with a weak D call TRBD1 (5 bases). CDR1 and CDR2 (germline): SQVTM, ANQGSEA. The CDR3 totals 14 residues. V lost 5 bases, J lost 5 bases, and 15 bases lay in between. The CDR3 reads CSVRPGTVNEKLFF. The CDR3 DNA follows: TGCAGCGTTAGACCCGGGACGGTGAATGAAAAACTGTTTTTT.

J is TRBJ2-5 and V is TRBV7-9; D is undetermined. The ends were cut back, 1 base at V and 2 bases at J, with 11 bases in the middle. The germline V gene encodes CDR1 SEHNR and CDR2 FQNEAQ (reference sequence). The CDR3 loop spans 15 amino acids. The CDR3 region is CASSLGSAPQETQYF. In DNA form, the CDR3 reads TGTGCCAGCAGCTTAGGGTCAGCCCCTCAAGAGACCCAGTACTTC.

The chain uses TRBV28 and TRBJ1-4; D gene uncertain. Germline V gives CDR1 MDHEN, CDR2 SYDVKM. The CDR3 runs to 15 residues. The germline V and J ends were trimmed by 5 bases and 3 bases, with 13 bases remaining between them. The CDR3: CASSTYLMSNEKLFF. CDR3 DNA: TGTGCCAGCAGTACCTACCTGATGTCTAATGAAAAACTGTTTTTT.

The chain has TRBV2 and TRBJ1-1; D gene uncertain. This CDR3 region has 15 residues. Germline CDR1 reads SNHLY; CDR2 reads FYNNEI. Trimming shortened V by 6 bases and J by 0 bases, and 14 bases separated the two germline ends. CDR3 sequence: CASRLDGMMNTEAFF. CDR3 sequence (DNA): TGTGCCAGCAGACTTGACGGAATGATGAACACTGAAGCTTTCTTT.

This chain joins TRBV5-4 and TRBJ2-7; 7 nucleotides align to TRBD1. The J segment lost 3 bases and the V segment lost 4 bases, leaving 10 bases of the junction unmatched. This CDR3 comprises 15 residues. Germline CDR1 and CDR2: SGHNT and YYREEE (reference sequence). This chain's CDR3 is CASSPNYRGSYEQYF. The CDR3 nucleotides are TGTGCCAGCAGCCCTAACTACAGGGGTAGCTACGAGCAGTACTTC.

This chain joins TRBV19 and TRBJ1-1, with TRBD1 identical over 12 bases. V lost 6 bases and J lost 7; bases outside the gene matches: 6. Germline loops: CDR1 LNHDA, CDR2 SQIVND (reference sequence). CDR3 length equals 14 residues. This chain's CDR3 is CASSPGQGAREAFF. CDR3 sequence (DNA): TGTGCCAGTAGCCCGGGACAGGGGGCACGTGAAGCTTTCTTT.

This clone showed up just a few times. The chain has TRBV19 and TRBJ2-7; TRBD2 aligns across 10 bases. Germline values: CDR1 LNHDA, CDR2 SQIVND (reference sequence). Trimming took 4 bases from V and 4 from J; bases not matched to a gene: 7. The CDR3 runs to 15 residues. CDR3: CASSKPSGSKYEQYF. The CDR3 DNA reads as TGTGCCAGTAGTAAGCCTAGCGGGAGTAAATACGAGCAGTACTTC.